This T cell receptor beta chain stems from a study of blood T cell repertoires in COVID-19. Assay: immunoSEQ multiplex PCR; the TCRdb copy retains only in-frame clones and omits some. The sample has approximately 100,000 clones; 75% to 85% are singletons. Enrolled during active infection, Seattle patients were then followed longitudinally. In germline, CDR1 is PRHDT, CDR2 FYEKMQ (reference sequence). The CDR3 totals 16 residues. With 0 bases clipped from V and 4 bases from J, the junction kept 6 bases outside the gene matches. The material sequenced was peripheral blood. The clonotype comes from an elderly man with COVID-19, enrolled during active disease. The chain uses TRBV13 and TRBJ2-3, with TRBD2 matching 8 bases. CDR3 in amino acids: CASSLGAGVQADTQYF. DNA for the CDR3: TGTGCCAGCAGCTTAGGAGCGGGAGTACAGGCAGATACGCAGTATTTT.